The present T cell receptor beta chain was sequenced within a study of CD8+CD57+ T cells in acquired aplastic anemia. Study details: Sorting CD4+ and CD8+ cells gave DNA averaging about 3.3 ug. Study-wide findings and caveats: Patients and controls shared about 30 CD8+ CDR3 sequences.

Concerning this clonotype: Its specificity is not known. Sequence at one end of the junction differs from germline and may be a read error.

Profiles of TCR beta VDJ and CDR3 were generated from a genomic DNA template. TCRdb reprocessed the reads with MiXCR, giving one entry per CDR3 protein. The table includes 200,000 to 250,000 distinct CDR3 sequences, 34% detected once. CDR3 size: 16 residues. Germline V gives CDR1 SGDLS, CDR2 YYNGEE. This TCR came from a human donor in good health, serving as a control. Material for sequencing was sorted CD4+, CD8+, or CD8+CD57+ T cells (not recorded which) from PBMCs. The chain recombines TRBV9 with TRBJ1-1; D unclear. For the CDR3, the DNA is TGTGCCAGCAGTTACTCGATCCGAGGGTTGAACACTGAAGCCTTCTTT. Its protein product is CASSYSIRGLNTEAFF.